These T cell receptor beta chains were read from a single sample in a study of blood T cells in healthy people across ages. TCRdb reprocessed the 5' RACE reads with MiXCR, giving one entry per CDR3 protein. The profile shows some 1.8 million distinct CDR3 sequences, 30% to 40% of them singletons. The sample comprised blood. The receptors stem from a human donor in good health. CDR3s include the opening cysteine and the closing phenylalanine or tryptophan. Fields, in order: D gene, clone size, V gene, J gene, CDR3 DNA, CDR3 protein. The D gene is left open where the match is weak. Where a row states a size, it is once, few, many or the class of an expanded clone; other rows omit it.

D gene: TRBD2
clone size: few
V gene: TRBV11-2
J gene: TRBJ2-1
CDR3 DNA: TGTGCCAGCAGCTTGGGAGCGGGGGGGGGAATCAATGAGCAGTTCTTC
CDR3 protein: CASSLGAGGGINEQFF

D gene: .
clone size: .
V gene: TRBV4-3
J gene: TRBJ1-2
CDR3 DNA: TGCGCCAGCAGCCAATCAAACGATGGCTACACCTTC
CDR3 protein: CASSQSNDGYTF

D gene: .
clone size: .
V gene: TRBV2
J gene: TRBJ2-5
CDR3 DNA: TGTGCCAGCAGTGAGTTAGGGCCGGGAGAGACCCAGTACTTC
CDR3 protein: CASSELGPGETQYF

D gene: .
clone size: .
V gene: TRBV20-1
J gene: TRBJ2-4
CDR3 DNA: TGCAGTGCTTCAGACAACCACAATGAGCAGTACTTC
CDR3 protein: CSASDNHNEQYF

D gene: .
clone size: .
V gene: TRBV12-3/TRBV12-4
J gene: TRBJ2-3
CDR3 DNA: TGTGCCAGCAGTTTGGGCAGAGGGGGAGCAGATACGCAGTATTTT
CDR3 protein: CASSLGRGGADTQYF

D gene: .
clone size: .
V gene: TRBV12-3/TRBV12-4
J gene: TRBJ1-1
CDR3 DNA: TGTGCCAGCAAGTCCCGAGAGTACACTGAAGCTTTCTTT
CDR3 protein: CASKSREYTEAFF

D gene: TRBD1
clone size: once
V gene: TRBV27
J gene: TRBJ2-3
CDR3 DNA: TGTGCCAGCAGCTTAAGTCCTACAGGGGGATACACAGATACGCAGTATTTT
CDR3 protein: CASSLSPTGGYTDTQYF

D gene: TRBD1
clone size: .
V gene: TRBV29-1
J gene: TRBJ2-1
CDR3 DNA: TGCAGCGTTGAAGGAGAGGGACAGGGTTTTAATGAGCAGTTCTTC
CDR3 protein: CSVEGEGQGFNEQFF

D gene: .
clone size: few
V gene: TRBV20-1
J gene: TRBJ1-2
CDR3 DNA: TGCAGTGCTAGGTCCGGCGGAGAAGGGGGATATGGCTACACCTTC
CDR3 protein: CSARSGGEGGYGYTF

D gene: .
clone size: few
V gene: TRBV10-3
J gene: TRBJ2-7
CDR3 DNA: TGTGCCATCAGTGGGTCAGATAGCTACGAGCAGTACTTC
CDR3 protein: CAISGSDSYEQYF

D gene: TRBD1
clone size: .
V gene: TRBV5-1
J gene: TRBJ2-2
CDR3 DNA: TGCGCCAGCAGCCCGGGACAGATCTACACCGGGGAGCGGTTTTTT
CDR3 protein: CASSPGQIYTGERFF

D gene: .
clone size: .
V gene: TRBV13
J gene: TRBJ1-2
CDR3 DNA: TGTGCCAGCAGCTTTGACAGAAACAACTATGGCTACACCTTC
CDR3 protein: CASSFDRNNYGYTF

D gene: TRBD2
clone size: .
V gene: TRBV20-1
J gene: TRBJ2-7
CDR3 DNA: TGCAGTGCTAGAGCTGGGACTAGCGGCTACGAGCAGTACTTC
CDR3 protein: CSARAGTSGYEQYF

D gene: .
clone size: .
V gene: TRBV29-1
J gene: TRBJ1-2
CDR3 DNA: TGCAGCTCCTACGCTAACTATGGCTACACCTTC
CDR3 protein: CSSYANYGYTF

D gene: .
clone size: few
V gene: TRBV10-3
J gene: TRBJ2-3
CDR3 DNA: TGTGCCATCAGAGTAACAGATACGCAGTATTTT
CDR3 protein: CAIRVTDTQYF

D gene: .
clone size: many
V gene: TRBV20-1
J gene: TRBJ2-1
CDR3 DNA: TGCAGTGCACCACCTCCTGACTACTCATACAATGAGCAGTTCTTC
CDR3 protein: CSAPPPDYSYNEQFF

D gene: TRBD2
clone size: few
V gene: TRBV9
J gene: TRBJ2-5
CDR3 DNA: TGTGCCAGCAGCGTAGATTCTAGCGGGGGAGAGACCCAGTACTTC
CDR3 protein: CASSVDSSGGETQYF

D gene: .
clone size: few
V gene: TRBV5-1
J gene: TRBJ2-7
CDR3 DNA: TGCGCCAGCCGGAATGACGAGCAGTACTTC
CDR3 protein: CASRNDEQYF

D gene: .
clone size: few
V gene: TRBV12-3/TRBV12-4
J gene: TRBJ2-5
CDR3 DNA: TGTGCCAGCAGTTTATATGGCTCAGAGCAAGAGACCCAGTACTTC
CDR3 protein: CASSLYGSEQETQYF

D gene: TRBD1
clone size: few
V gene: TRBV7-3
J gene: TRBJ2-6
CDR3 DNA: TGTGCCAGCAGCTTTACCGGGACAGGATTATCTGGGGCCAACGTCCTGACTTTC
CDR3 protein: CASSFTGTGLSGANVLTF

D gene: .
clone size: .
V gene: TRBV20-1
J gene: TRBJ2-3
CDR3 DNA: TGCAGTACCTTGACAGGCGCAGATACGCAGTATTTT
CDR3 protein: CSTLTGADTQYF

D gene: TRBD2
clone size: once
V gene: TRBV7-2
J gene: TRBJ2-1
CDR3 DNA: TGTGCCAGCAGCTTAGAAACAATACTAGCGGGGGGCCTCAATGAGCAGTTCTTC
CDR3 protein: CASSLETILAGGLNEQFF

D gene: .
clone size: .
V gene: TRBV29-1
J gene: TRBJ1-2
CDR3 DNA: TGCAGCGTTGAAACAGGGATTTATGGCTACACCTTC
CDR3 protein: CSVETGIYGYTF

D gene: .
clone size: .
V gene: TRBV7-9
J gene: TRBJ2-7
CDR3 DNA: TGTGCCAGCAGCTTAGGGGCTGGCGGAGCACACTACGAGCAGTACTTC
CDR3 protein: CASSLGAGGAHYEQYF

D gene: .
clone size: few
V gene: TRBV5-1
J gene: TRBJ2-3
CDR3 DNA: TGCGCCAGCAGCTTGCCGGCAGATGCAGATACGCAGTATTTT
CDR3 protein: CASSLPADADTQYF

D gene: .
clone size: .
V gene: TRBV11-2
J gene: TRBJ1-2
CDR3 DNA: TGTGCCAGCGGGGGGGGAAGCTATGGCTACACCTTC
CDR3 protein: CASGGGSYGYTF

D gene: TRBD1
clone size: .
V gene: TRBV29-1
J gene: TRBJ1-1
CDR3 DNA: TGCAGCGTTGAAGTGGAGGGGGCGGCCCAAGTAGTCCCTGAAGCTTTCTTT
CDR3 protein: CSVEVEGAAQVVPEAFF

D gene: TRBD2
clone size: .
V gene: TRBV20-1
J gene: TRBJ2-5
CDR3 DNA: TGCAGTGCCAGTCCTAGCGGGGGGGGATCGGAGACCCAGTACTTC
CDR3 protein: CSASPSGGGSETQYF

D gene: TRBD2
clone size: .
V gene: TRBV29-1
J gene: TRBJ2-3
CDR3 DNA: TGCAGCCCAAGACTAGCGGGGGACACAGATACGCAGTATTTT
CDR3 protein: CSPRLAGDTDTQYF

D gene: TRBD1
clone size: few
V gene: TRBV28
J gene: TRBJ1-2
CDR3 DNA: TGTGCCAGCAGTACCCTACAGGGGGTTTACGGCTACACCTTC
CDR3 protein: CASSTLQGVYGYTF

D gene: TRBD2
clone size: .
V gene: TRBV4-1
J gene: TRBJ2-1
CDR3 DNA: TGCGCCGGCAGCCGGACTAGCGGGGGGGCCAATGAGCAGTTCTTC
CDR3 protein: CAGSRTSGGANEQFF

D gene: .
clone size: .
V gene: TRBV7-2
J gene: TRBJ2-2
CDR3 DNA: TGTGCCAGCAGCTTAAGCCTGGCTCCCGGGGAGCTGTTTTTT
CDR3 protein: CASSLSLAPGELFF

D gene: .
clone size: .
V gene: TRBV2
J gene: TRBJ2-7
CDR3 DNA: TGTGCCGGCAGTGACACGTCGTACGAGCAGTACTTC
CDR3 protein: CAGSDTSYEQYF

D gene: .
clone size: .
V gene: TRBV20-1
J gene: TRBJ1-1
CDR3 DNA: TGCAGTGCTAGGAGTCTCAACCAGGGTGCTGAAGCTTTCTTT
CDR3 protein: CSARSLNQGAEAFF

D gene: .
clone size: .
V gene: TRBV6-5
J gene: TRBJ2-1
CDR3 DNA: TGTGCCAGCAGCCTTCCGGGGGGCCGGGTGCAGTTCTTC
CDR3 protein: CASSLPGGRVQFF

D gene: TRBD2
clone size: few
V gene: TRBV5-1
J gene: TRBJ2-1
CDR3 DNA: TGCGCCAGCAGCTCCTTGGGGCTAGCGGGGGGCAATGAGCAGTTCTTC
CDR3 protein: CASSSLGLAGGNEQFF

D gene: TRBD2
clone size: .
V gene: TRBV20-1
J gene: TRBJ2-1
CDR3 DNA: TGCAGCGGGACTAGCGGGGGTATATCCTACAATGAGCAGTTCTTC
CDR3 protein: CSGTSGGISYNEQFF

D gene: TRBD2
clone size: once
V gene: TRBV6-6
J gene: TRBJ2-1
CDR3 DNA: TGTGCCAGCAGCGGGCGGGGGTATACCTACAATGAGCAGTTCTTC
CDR3 protein: CASSGRGYTYNEQFF

D gene: .
clone size: .
V gene: TRBV11-2
J gene: TRBJ2-3
CDR3 DNA: TGTGCCAGCAGCCCGTTTAGGGGTAGCACAGATACGCAGTATTTT
CDR3 protein: CASSPFRGSTDTQYF

D gene: TRBD1
clone size: few
V gene: TRBV6-5
J gene: TRBJ1-1
CDR3 DNA: TGTGCCAGCAGTTACTCGGTACAGGGGTTGGGGTACACTGAAGCTTTCTTT
CDR3 protein: CASSYSVQGLGYTEAFF